The source of this T cell receptor beta chain is a study of tumour-infiltrating T cells in Burkitt lymphoma. Across the study: Overall and progression-free survival were predicted by productive clonality.

The protocol was immunoSEQ multiplex PCR, while the TCRdb copy is restricted to in-frame clones and leaves out a portion. The sample comprises roughly 5,300 clones, 9.5% to 10% of which are singletons, and approximately 2.1% rests with the top ten. This clone occurred a few times. Trimming took off 4 bases at V and 3 bases at J, with 10 bases between the two ends. In germline, CDR1 is LGHNA, CDR2 YNFKEQ. The CDR3 totals 14 residues. Sequencing was performed on tumor tissue. This sequence originates from a human donor with diffuse large B-cell lymphoma. The gene calls are TRBV4-2 and TRBJ2-1; D possibly corresponds to TRBD1 (6 bases). The CDR3 reads CASSRDRFYNEQFF. DNA of the CDR3: TGTGCCAGCAGCCGAGACAGGTTCTACAATGAGCAGTTCTTC.